The following is a T cell receptor beta chain sequence with its context. Its antigen is not identified. This sample is part of a study of cytomegalovirus exposure and HLA in healthy donors. Study observations and caveats: Usually a TCR sequence was rare, but some public TCRs were found in many donors. In vitro confirmation showed three CMV-associated chains to be CMV antigen specific. Altogether, 160 or so TCR beta chains were recorded as cytomegalovirus-associated. The classifier, whose performance was assessed in both the original and validation cohorts, reportedly diagnosed cytomegalovirus status with high specificity and sensitivity.

TCRdb's table, derived via immunoSEQ multiplex PCR, lists solely in-frame clones and lacks some. Of 130,000 to 150,000 clones listed, approximately 93% are singletons. Germline CDR1 is SQVTM and CDR2 is ANQGSEA. The CDR3 runs to 15 residues. V was pared by 1 base and J by 4 bases, with 17 bases between. What was sequenced was PBMCs. The chain joins TRBV29-1 to TRBJ2-7; D is possibly TRBD2 (5 bases). This clonotype was sampled from a man younger than 35 in good health and CMV-seronegative. CDR3 loop: CSVEGGRGSGYEQYF. The DNA for the CDR3 is TGCAGCGTTGAAGGGGGTAGAGGGTCCGGGTACGAGCAGTACTTC.